This paragraph covers one T cell receptor (beta chain) sequence. As yet, its antigen is unknown. Possible read error: a much larger clone is one base away. Germline CDR1 is SQVTM and CDR2 is ANQGSEA. V lost 8 bases to trimming and J lost 13 bases, with 18 bases between them. The CDR3 spans 11 residues. Combining a sample-barcoded 5' primer with a J-beta primer mix, a second PCR ran for about 7 to 12 cycles. TCRdb processed the 5' RACE reads anew with MiXCR; each CDR3 protein has one entry. Of roughly 1,800,000 distinct CDR3 sequences detected, approximately 50% appear once; the ten largest clones hold roughly 2.1%. This sample is drawn from a study of blood T cells in healthy people across ages. Findings and limits, study-wide: Unsorted PBMCs prevented conclusive naive versus antigen-experienced comparison.

The sample consisted of blood. The receptor was derived from a woman between 35 and 50 years old in good health. The rearrangement links TRBV29-1 to TRBJ2-1, with a weak D call TRBD2 (6 bases). This chain's CDR3 is CSSASAGTQFF. The CDR3 DNA reads TGCAGCTCCGCTAGCGCTGGGACCCAGTTCTTC.